The sequence of this TCR beta chain was determined in a study of cytomegalovirus exposure and HLA in healthy donors. Germline V lookup: CDR1 SEHNR, CDR2 FQNEAQ (reference sequence). The CDR3 runs to 12 residues. Remarks on this clone: At one end, the junction sequence differs from germline, possibly due to a read error.

60 Vbeta and 13 Jbeta primers were used in PCR. Sequenced by immunoSEQ multiplex PCR; TCRdb stores in-frame clones only, minus some. This repertoire shows about 170,000 clones, 70% to 90% found once; its top ten account for approximately 2%. The chain links TRBV7-9 to TRBJ1-1; D gene unclear. This clonotype was sampled from a woman in her late teens or twenties in good health and CMV-seronegative. Sequences were obtained from PBMCs. CDR3 region: CSSSLREDGAFF. The CDR3 DNA sequence: TGTTCCAGCAGCTTAAGAGAAGACGGGGCTTTCTTT.